This record looks at one T cell receptor beta chain sequence and its context. The target of this receptor is not known. Nothing much larger sits one base from this clone, and base qualities are not available. This sample was included in a study of memory CD4+ T cells and cytomegalovirus serostatus (dated 2019 in TCRdb). For context, the study as a whole: The cohort included approximately 35 healthy adults from Belgium, of whom 9 were CMV seropositive and 24 were CMV seronegative. To replicate a published TCR-based CMV serostatus classifier, the study sequenced CD4+ memory TCRbeta repertoires from a Belgian cohort whose cytomegalovirus serostatus was known. The research as a whole found: The results were interpreted as suggesting that the CMV-associated TCR signature is largely present in the CD4+ memory repertoire. Only CD4+CD45RO+ memory cells were sequenced, in contrast to the original study, which included naive and memory CD4+ and CD8+ populations. Among the 164 previously reported CMV-associated TCRbeta sequences, 67 showed up in the CD4+ memory repertoires, with each one found in between one and five individuals. On the Belgian cohort, the classifier based on the original framework reached a median bootstrapped AUC of roughly 0.96, with a 95% CI of 0.76-1.00. For predicting CMV serostatus, the median bootstrapped AUC was about 0.95 using the original framework and 0.9 to 0.92 using a US-trained random forest.

The CDR3 holds 16 amino acids from the cysteine to the phenylalanine. Only CDR3 DNA is held: 48 bases, read in frame from base 1. The germline V and J ends show losses of 5 bases and 10 bases respectively, and no gene match explains 15 bases of the junction. CDR1 and CDR2 (MDHEN, SYDVKM) derive from the germline V gene. Single viable CD3+CD4+CD8-CD45RO+ cells were sorted as memory CD4+ T cells on a FACSAria II. CMV serostatus was assessed using a Roche Elecsys assay, by which serum IgG against CMV pp150, pp28, p38 and p52 was detected. Following thawing, total CD4+ T cells were enriched through positive selection using CD4 magnetic microbeads. The samples came from a separate study whose specific focus was interrogating the CD4+ T cell memory repertoire. Following standard operating procedures, peripheral blood mononuclear cells were isolated and cryopreserved, while serum was kept at -80 degrees C. The staining used CD3-PerCP (BW264/56), CD4-APC (RPA-T4), CD45RO-PE (UCHT1) and CD8-Pacific Orange (3B5) antibodies, and Sytox blue was used to exclude non-viable cells.

The Quick-DNA Microprep Kit was used to extract genomic DNA from the sorted cells. Amplification of TCRbeta DNA was done with the immunoSEQ hsTCRbeta kit, following the protocol from the manufacturer. TCRbeta libraries were sequenced on an Illumina MiSeq instrument. The paper's processing steps were these. Once out-of-frame sequences had been removed, approximately 2,000,000 distinct TCRbeta sequences were left, which works out to an average of roughly 64,000 per individual. Each individual was scored using the number of some 150 previously reported CMV-associated TCRbeta sequences that the individual carried and the total number of productive distinct TCRbeta sequences. A beta-binomial model was reimplemented in Python, and random forests from scikit-learn, run with default parameters, were trained on data from the US cohort. On the Belgian cohort, classifier performance was reported as the median AUC, along with percentile confidence intervals, across 10,000 bootstrap iterations. TCRdb holds this immuneACCESS table with in-frame rearrangements only. Some clones are missing; in checked studies, unresolved V genes explain under half, and the rest has no known cause. V, J and clone size are those of that table, while D and trimming were read from the DNA. For this sample there are tens of thousands of clones; over 80% appear just once. The ten largest clones represent around 0.43% of the sample.

The sequenced material came from memory CD4+ T cells from blood. This TCR was sampled from an adult in good health and CMV-seronegative. Recombination linked TRBV28 to TRBJ2-1, with 9 bases matching TRBD1. The bases read TGTGCCAGCAGTGACCTTAACCACGGACAGGGGTGGGAGCAGTTCTTC. It encodes CASSDLNHGQGWEQFF. This CDR3, with the reference TRBV28 and TRBJ2-1 proteins standing in past its ends, gives the full variable domain DVKVTQSSRYLVKRTGEKVFLECVQDMDHENMFWYRQDPGLGLRLIYFSYDVKMKEKGDIPEGYSVSREKKERFSLILESASTNQTSMYLCASSDLNHGQGWEQFFGPGTRLTVL.